Sequencing of this TCR beta chain was carried out in a study of blood T cells in healthy people across ages. PCR was performed a second time for about 7 to 12 cycles using a sample-barcoded 5' primer and a J-beta primer mix. MiXCR, applied by TCRdb to the 5' RACE reads, yields one record per CDR3 protein. This table has 600,000 to 1,000,000 distinct CDR3 sequences, around a quarter appearing once. This CDR3 has 14 amino acids. Looked up from germline, CDR1 is SQVTM and CDR2 is ANQGSEA. The same sample was also studied in work on T cells of mothers and their children.

The sequencing input was blood. The rearrangement joins TRBV29-1 to TRBJ2-5, with 7 nucleotides matching TRBD2. The last part of the DNA fits TRBJ2-7 better; the J call may be wrong. The receptor was isolated from a boy between 10 and 17 years old in good health. As DNA, the CDR3 is TGCAGCGTCTTGGTGCGGGAGAGCTCCTACGAGCAGTACTTC. Translation gives CSVLVRESSYEQYF.